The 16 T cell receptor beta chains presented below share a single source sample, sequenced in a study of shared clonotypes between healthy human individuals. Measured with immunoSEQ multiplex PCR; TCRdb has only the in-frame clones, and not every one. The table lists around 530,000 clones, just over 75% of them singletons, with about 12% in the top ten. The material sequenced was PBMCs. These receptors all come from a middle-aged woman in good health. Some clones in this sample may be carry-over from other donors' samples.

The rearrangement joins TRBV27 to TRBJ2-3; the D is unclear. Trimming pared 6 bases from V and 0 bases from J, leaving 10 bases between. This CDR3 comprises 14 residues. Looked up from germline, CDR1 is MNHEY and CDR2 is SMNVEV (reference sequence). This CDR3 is CASRRSPSTDTQYF. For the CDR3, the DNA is TGTGCCAGCAGGCGTAGCCCCAGCACAGATACGCAGTATTTT.

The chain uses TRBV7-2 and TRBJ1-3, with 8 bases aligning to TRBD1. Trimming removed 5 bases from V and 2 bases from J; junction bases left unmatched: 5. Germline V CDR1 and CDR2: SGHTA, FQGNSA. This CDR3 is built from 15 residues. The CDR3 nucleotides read TGTGCCAGCAGCCGAGACAGGGGCCCTGGAAACACCATATATTTT. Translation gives CASSRDRGPGNTIYF.

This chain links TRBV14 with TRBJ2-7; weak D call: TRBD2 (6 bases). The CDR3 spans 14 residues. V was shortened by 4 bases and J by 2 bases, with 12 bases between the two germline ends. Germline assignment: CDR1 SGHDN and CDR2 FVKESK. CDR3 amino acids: CASSLIAEPYEQYF. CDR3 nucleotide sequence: TGTGCCAGCAGCCTAATAGCGGAACCCTACGAGCAGTACTTC.

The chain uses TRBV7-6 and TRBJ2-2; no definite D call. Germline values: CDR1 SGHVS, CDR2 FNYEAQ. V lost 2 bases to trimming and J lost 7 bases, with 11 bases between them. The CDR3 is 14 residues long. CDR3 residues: CASSLPGSDGELFF. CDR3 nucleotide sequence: TGTGCCAGCAGCTTACCCGGGTCAGACGGGGAGCTGTTTTTT. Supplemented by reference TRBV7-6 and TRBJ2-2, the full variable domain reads GAGVSQSPRYKVTKRGQDVALRCDPISGHVSLYWYRQALGQGPEFLTYFNYEAQQDKSGLPNDRFSAERPEGSISTLTIQRTEQRDSAMYRCASSLPGSDGELFFGEGSRLTVL.

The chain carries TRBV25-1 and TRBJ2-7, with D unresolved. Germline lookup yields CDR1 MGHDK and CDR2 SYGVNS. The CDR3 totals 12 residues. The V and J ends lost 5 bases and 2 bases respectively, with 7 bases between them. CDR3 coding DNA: TGTGCCAGCAGTTCGGAGACCTACGAGCAGTACTTC. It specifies CASSSETYEQYF.

CDR3 region: CASSIRPPGSYEQYF. In DNA, the CDR3 is TGTGCCAGTAGTATACGGCCGCCGGGGTCCTACGAGCAGTACTTC. The chain employs TRBV19 and TRBJ2-7; D is perhaps TRBD2 (5 bases). The germline gives CDR1 LNHDA, CDR2 SQIVND (reference sequence). V was clipped by 2 bases and J by 1 base, with 12 bases between them. This CDR3 region has 15 residues.

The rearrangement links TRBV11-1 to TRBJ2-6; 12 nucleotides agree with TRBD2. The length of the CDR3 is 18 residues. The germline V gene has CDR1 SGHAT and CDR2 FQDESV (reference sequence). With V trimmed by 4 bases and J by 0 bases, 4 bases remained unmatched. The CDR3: CASSSGLAGSSGANVLTF. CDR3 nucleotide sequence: TGTGCCAGCAGCTCGGGACTAGCGGGTAGCTCTGGGGCCAACGTCCTGACTTTC.

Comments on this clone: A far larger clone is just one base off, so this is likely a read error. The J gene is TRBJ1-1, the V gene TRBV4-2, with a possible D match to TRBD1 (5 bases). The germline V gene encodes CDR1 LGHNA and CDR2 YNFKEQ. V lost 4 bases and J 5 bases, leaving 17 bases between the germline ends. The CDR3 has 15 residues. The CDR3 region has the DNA TGTGCCAGCAGCCTATATCGGGCAGGGTTAACTGAAGCTTTCTTT. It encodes CASSLYRAGLTEAFF.

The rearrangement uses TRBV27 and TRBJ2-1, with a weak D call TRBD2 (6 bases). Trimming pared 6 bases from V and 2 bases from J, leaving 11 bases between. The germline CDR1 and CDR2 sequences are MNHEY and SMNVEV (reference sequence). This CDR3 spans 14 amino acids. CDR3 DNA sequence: TGTGCCAGCAGCACTAGCAGCACCTACAATGAGCAGTTCTTC. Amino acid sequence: CASSTSSTYNEQFF.

CDR3 in amino acids: CASSFGLAAETQYF. Here the CDR3 DNA reads TGTGCCAGCAGCTTCGGGCTAGCCGCGGAGACCCAGTACTTC. The rearrangement links TRBV7-2 to TRBJ2-5; maybe TRBD2 (5 bases). This CDR3 contains 14 residues. Germline CDR1 and CDR2: SGHTA and FQGNSA. Trimming shortened V by 3 bases and J by 5 bases, and 13 bases separated the two germline ends.

CDR3 sequence: CASSPVPDPSYGYTF. The CDR3, as DNA: TGTGCCAGCTCACCTGTTCCCGACCCCTCCTATGGCTACACCTTC. The rearrangement uses TRBV18 and TRBJ1-2; D gene unclear. CDR3 size: 15 residues. Germline CDR1 KGHSH, CDR2 LQKENI. V lost 3 bases and J lost 4, with 15 bases in between.

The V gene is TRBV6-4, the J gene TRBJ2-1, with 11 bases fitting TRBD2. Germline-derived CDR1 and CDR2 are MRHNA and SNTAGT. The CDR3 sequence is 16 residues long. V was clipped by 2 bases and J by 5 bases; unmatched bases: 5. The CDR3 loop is CASSDDGTSGHNEQFF. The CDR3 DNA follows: TGTGCCAGCAGTGACGACGGGACTAGCGGCCACAATGAGCAGTTCTTC.

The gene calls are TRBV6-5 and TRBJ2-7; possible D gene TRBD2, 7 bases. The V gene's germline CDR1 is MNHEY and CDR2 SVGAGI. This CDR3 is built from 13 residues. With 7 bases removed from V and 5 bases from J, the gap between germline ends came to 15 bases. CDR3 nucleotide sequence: TGTGCCAGCACCCGGGGGGCAGCGAACGAGCAGTACTTC. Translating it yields CASTRGAANEQYF.

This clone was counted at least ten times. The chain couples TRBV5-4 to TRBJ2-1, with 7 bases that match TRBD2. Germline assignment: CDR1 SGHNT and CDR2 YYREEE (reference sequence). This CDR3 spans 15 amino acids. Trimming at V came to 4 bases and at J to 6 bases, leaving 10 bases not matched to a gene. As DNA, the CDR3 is TGTGCCAGCAGCCGTGGGCTAGCGGCAATCAATGAGCAGTTCTTC. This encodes CASSRGLAAINEQFF.

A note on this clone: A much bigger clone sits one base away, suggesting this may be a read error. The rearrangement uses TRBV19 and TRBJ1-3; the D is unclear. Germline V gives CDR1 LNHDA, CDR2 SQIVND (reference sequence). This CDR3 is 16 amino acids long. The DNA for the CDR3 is TGTGCCAGTAGCCCCCGTGGCCCTAGCTCTGGAAACACCATATGTTTT. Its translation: CASSPRGPSSGNTICF.

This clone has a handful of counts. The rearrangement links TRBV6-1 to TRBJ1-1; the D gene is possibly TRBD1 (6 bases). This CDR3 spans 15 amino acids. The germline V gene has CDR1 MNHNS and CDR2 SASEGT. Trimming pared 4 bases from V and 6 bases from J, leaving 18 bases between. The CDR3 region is CASSGVQGGIAEAFF. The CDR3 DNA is TGTGCCAGCAGTGGGGTACAGGGTGGTATAGCTGAAGCTTTCTTT.